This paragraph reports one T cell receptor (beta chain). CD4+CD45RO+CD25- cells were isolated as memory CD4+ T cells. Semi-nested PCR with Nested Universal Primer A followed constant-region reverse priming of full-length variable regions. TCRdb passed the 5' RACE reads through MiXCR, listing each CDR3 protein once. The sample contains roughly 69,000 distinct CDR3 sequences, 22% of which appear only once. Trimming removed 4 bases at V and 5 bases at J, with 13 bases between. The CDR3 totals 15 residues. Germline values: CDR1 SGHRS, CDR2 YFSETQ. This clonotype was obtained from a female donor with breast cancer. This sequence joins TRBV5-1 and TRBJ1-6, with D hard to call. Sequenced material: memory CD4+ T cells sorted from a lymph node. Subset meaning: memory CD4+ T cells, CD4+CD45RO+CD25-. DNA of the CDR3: TGCGCCAGCAGCCTGGGTGCTGGGAATAATTCACCCCTCCACTTT. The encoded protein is CASSLGAGNNSPLHF. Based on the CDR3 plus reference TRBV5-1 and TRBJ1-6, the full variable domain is KAGVTQTPRYLIKTRGQQVTLSCSPISGHRSVSWYQQTPGQGLQFLFEYFSETQRNKGNFPGRFSGRQFSNSRSEMNVSTLELGDSALYLCASSLGAGNNSPLHFGNGTRLTVT.